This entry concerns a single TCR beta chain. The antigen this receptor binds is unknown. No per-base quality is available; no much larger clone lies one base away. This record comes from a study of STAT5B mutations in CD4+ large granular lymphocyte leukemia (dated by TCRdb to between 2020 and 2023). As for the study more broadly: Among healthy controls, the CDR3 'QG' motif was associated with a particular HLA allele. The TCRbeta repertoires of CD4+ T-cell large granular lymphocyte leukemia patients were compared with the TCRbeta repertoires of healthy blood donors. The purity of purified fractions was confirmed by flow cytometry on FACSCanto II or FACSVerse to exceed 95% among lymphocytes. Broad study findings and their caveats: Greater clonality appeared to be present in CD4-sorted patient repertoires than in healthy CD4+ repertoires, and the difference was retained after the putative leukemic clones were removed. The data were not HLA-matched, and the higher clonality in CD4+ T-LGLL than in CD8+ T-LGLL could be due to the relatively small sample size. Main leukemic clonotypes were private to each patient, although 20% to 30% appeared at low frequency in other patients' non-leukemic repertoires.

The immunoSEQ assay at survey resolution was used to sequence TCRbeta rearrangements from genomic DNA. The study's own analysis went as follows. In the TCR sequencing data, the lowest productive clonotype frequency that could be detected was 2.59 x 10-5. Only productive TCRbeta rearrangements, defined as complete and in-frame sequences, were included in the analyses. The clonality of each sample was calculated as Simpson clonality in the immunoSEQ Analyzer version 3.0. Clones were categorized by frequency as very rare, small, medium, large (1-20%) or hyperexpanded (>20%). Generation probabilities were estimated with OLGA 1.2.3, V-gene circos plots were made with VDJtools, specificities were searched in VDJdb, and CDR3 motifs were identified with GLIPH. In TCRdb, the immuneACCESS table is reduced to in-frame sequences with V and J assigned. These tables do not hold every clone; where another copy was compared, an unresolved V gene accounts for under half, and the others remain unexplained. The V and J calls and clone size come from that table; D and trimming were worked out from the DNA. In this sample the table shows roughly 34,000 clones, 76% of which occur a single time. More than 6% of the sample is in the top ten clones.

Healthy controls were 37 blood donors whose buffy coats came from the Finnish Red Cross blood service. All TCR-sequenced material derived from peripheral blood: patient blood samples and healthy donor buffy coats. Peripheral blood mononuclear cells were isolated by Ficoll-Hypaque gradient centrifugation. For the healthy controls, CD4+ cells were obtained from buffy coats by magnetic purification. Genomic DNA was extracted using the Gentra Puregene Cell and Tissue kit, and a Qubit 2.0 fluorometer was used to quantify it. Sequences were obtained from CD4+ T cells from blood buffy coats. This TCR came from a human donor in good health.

The CDR3 region reads CASSSRNSGGAGGELFF. The nucleotide sequence reads TGTGCCAGCAGTTCCCGGAATAGCGGGGGGGCCGGCGGGGAGCTGTTTTTT. This chain is built from TRBV5-8 and TRBJ2-2; 11 central nucleotides agree with TRBD2. Compared with germline, V lacks 5 bases and J lacks 7 bases; bases without a gene match: 13. Measured from the cysteine to the phenylalanine, the CDR3 is 17 residues long. The sequence is cut down to CDR3 DNA, 51 bases in frame from base 1. CDR1 is given as SGHTS and CDR2 as YDEGEE, both from the germline V gene. Here the CDR3 is joined to the reference TRBV5-8 and TRBJ2-2 genes, and the full variable domain is: EAGVTQSPTHLIKTRGQQATLRCSPISGHTSVYWYQQALGLGLQFLLWYDEGEERNRGNFPPRFSGRQFPNYSSELNVNALELEDSALYLCASSSRNSGGAGGELFFGEGSRLTVL.